A single sample gave rise to the 20 T cell receptor beta chains below, sequenced in a study of T cell responses to AZD1222 COVID-19 vaccine. The repertoire was sequenced with immunoSEQ multiplex PCR; TCRdb's copy has only in-frame clones and lacks some. The sample shows under 150,000 clones, over 85% of them seen only once. The source material was peripheral blood, sampled on day 0 of AZD1222 vaccination. Every receptor here comes from an adult in good health.

The rearrangement links TRBV6-2 or TRBV6-3 to TRBJ2-1; 10 bases align to TRBD2. This CDR3 comprises 15 residues. Unmatched junction bases numbered 12, after V lost 2 bases and J lost 14 bases. CDR1 MNHEY and CDR2 SVGEGT come from the germline V gene. The CDR3 coding sequence is TGTGCCAGCAGTTACCTAGGTAGCGGGGGGTCCCCCGAGTTCTTC. Residues: CASSYLGSGGSPEFF.

This clone was seen a handful of times. This chain links TRBV19 with TRBJ1-4; maybe TRBD1 (5 bases). The CDR3 is made up of 16 amino acids. Looked up from germline, CDR1 is LNHDA and CDR2 is SQIVND (reference sequence). Deletions cut 5 bases from V and 0 bases from J, with 13 bases between. CDR3 in amino acids: CASSPRETATNEKLFF. In DNA form, the CDR3 reads TGTGCCAGTAGTCCCAGGGAGACGGCAACTAATGAAAAACTGTTTTTT. Full variable domain (outside the CDR3, taken from reference TRBV19 and TRBJ1-4): DGGITQSPKYLFRKEGQNVTLSCEQNLNHDAMYWYRQDPGQGLRLIYYSQIVNDFQKGDIAEGYSVSREKKESFPLTVTSAQKNPTAFYLCASSPRETATNEKLFFGSGTQLSVL.

CDR3 sequence (DNA): TGTGCCAGCAGTTTTGGACAGGGCTCCTATAATTCACCCCTCCACTTT. This encodes CASSFGQGSYNSPLHF. The chain links TRBV28 to TRBJ1-6; 8 bases match TRBD1. Germline trimming cut 3 bases from V and 0 bases from J; bases unmatched to any gene: 1. Germline V CDR1 and CDR2: MDHEN, SYDVKM. The CDR3 is 16 residues long.

This clone was seen only a few times. The V gene is TRBV5-1, the J gene TRBJ2-1, with D unresolved. Germline V gives CDR1 SGHRS, CDR2 YFSETQ. Deletions cut 0 bases from V and 2 bases from J, with 9 bases between. The CDR3 is 15 residues long. CDR3: CASSLDGVTYNEQFF. The CDR3 coding sequence is TGCGCCAGCAGCTTGGATGGGGTAACCTACAATGAGCAGTTCTTC. The full variable domain, completed using reference TRBV5-1 and TRBJ2-1, is KAGVTQTPRYLIKTRGQQVTLSCSPISGHRSVSWYQQTPGQGLQFLFEYFSETQRNKGNFPGRFSGRQFSNSRSEMNVSTLELGDSALYLCASSLDGVTYNEQFFGPGTRLTVL.

The chain recombines TRBV7-2 with TRBJ1-5, with D unresolved. This CDR3 spans 13 amino acids. The germline gives CDR1 SGHTA, CDR2 FQGNSA. Trimming pared 4 bases from V and 6 bases from J, leaving 10 bases between. The CDR3 here is CASSYLGRQPQHF. CDR3 bases: TGTGCCAGCAGCTACCTCGGACGTCAGCCCCAGCATTTT.

V usage is TRBV10-3 and J usage is TRBJ1-6, with D perhaps TRBD1 (6 bases). CDR3 length: 16 residues. Trimming stripped 6 bases from V and 0 bases from J, with 12 bases between. Germline-derived CDR1 and CDR2 are ENHRY and SYGVKD. The CDR3 loop reads CAIRPQGSSYNSPLHF. CDR3 sequence (DNA): TGTGCCATCAGACCCCAGGGGAGCTCCTATAATTCACCCCTCCACTTT.

V gene TRBV30 combines with J gene TRBJ1-4; D gene unclear. Trimming took 2 bases from V and 7 from J, leaving 11 bases between them. Germline-derived CDR1 and CDR2 are GTSNPN and SVGIG (reference sequence). The CDR3 covers 13 residues. The CDR3 DNA reads as TGTGCCTGGAGTTCCTCGAACGGTGAAAAACTGTTTTTT. Translation gives CAWSSSNGEKLFF.

J is TRBJ2-7 and V is TRBV29-1; D might be TRBD1 (6 bases). The germline V gene encodes CDR1 SQVTM and CDR2 ANQGSEA. V lost 4 bases and J lost 2, with 6 bases in between. The CDR3 consists of 11 residues. In DNA form, the CDR3 reads TGCAGCGTTGGGACAGCCTACGAGCAGTACTTC. Encoded protein: CSVGTAYEQYF.

The J gene is TRBJ2-1, the V gene TRBV19; 7 nucleotides agree with TRBD2. With V trimmed by 3 bases and J by 15 bases, 8 bases remained unmatched. This CDR3 region has 12 residues. Germline V gene lookup returns CDR1 LNHDA and CDR2 SQIVND (reference sequence). CDR3 amino acids: CASSIGSGTPFF. In DNA, the CDR3 is TGTGCCAGTAGTATTGGGAGCGGGACCCCGTTCTTC.

This chain links TRBV7-3 with TRBJ2-1, with D hard to call. The germline V and J ends were trimmed by 5 bases and 12 bases, with 17 bases remaining between them. Germline V gene lookup returns CDR1 SGHTA and CDR2 FQGTGA. This CDR3 is 13 amino acids long. This CDR3 reads CASSPSPRDGQFF. Here the CDR3 DNA reads TGTGCCAGCAGCCCCTCCCCAAGGGATGGGCAGTTCTTC.

The J gene is TRBJ1-5, the V gene TRBV18; no firm D call. V lost 2 bases to trimming and J lost 5 bases, with 7 bases between them. The CDR3 contains 13 residues. CDR1 and CDR2 from the germline V gene are KGHSH and LQKENI. The CDR3 sequence: CASSPGRHQPQHF. DNA for the CDR3: TGTGCCAGCTCACCAGGGCGCCATCAGCCCCAGCATTTT.

This chain connects TRBV5-5 to TRBJ2-5; either TRBD1 or TRBD2 may fit D (5 bases each). V gave up 3 bases and J gave up 5 bases, with 14 bases separating them. Germline CDR1 and CDR2: SGHKS and YYEKEE (reference sequence). The CDR3 runs 14 residues. This CDR3 reads CASSWGTPGETQYF. Written as DNA, the CDR3 is TGTGCCAGCAGCTGGGGGACCCCAGGGGAGACCCAGTACTTC.

Turning to this clone: Other DNA sequences from this sample encode an identical CDR3 as well. V and J are TRBV7-2 and TRBJ1-5; the D is unclear. Trimming pared 3 bases from V and 4 bases from J, leaving 7 bases between. The CDR3 spans 13 residues. Germline CDR1 reads SGHTA; CDR2 reads FQGNSA. The CDR3 reads CASSLRGNQPQHF. As DNA, the CDR3 is TGTGCCAGCAGCTTGCGGGGAAATCAGCCCCAGCATTTT.

The chain combines TRBV19 with TRBJ1-6; 7 bases map to TRBD1. Unmatched junction bases numbered 1, after V lost 7 bases and J lost 7 bases. Germline V CDR1 and CDR2: LNHDA, SQIVND (reference sequence). The CDR3 contains 12 residues. CDR3 sequence: CASNRGNSPLHF. CDR3 coding DNA: TGTGCCAGTAACAGGGGCAATTCACCCCTCCACTTT.

This chain links TRBV18 with TRBJ2-3; 10 bases line up with TRBD2. The CDR3 has 16 residues. Losses at the gene ends were 3 bases for V and 4 bases for J; bases not matched to a gene: 7. Germline V gene data show CDR1 as KGHSH and CDR2 as LQKENI. The DNA for the CDR3 is TGTGCCAGCTCACCCCGGCTAGCGGGAGACTCAGATACGCAGTATTTT. It encodes CASSPRLAGDSDTQYF. Full variable domain (rest looked up from reference TRBV18 and TRBJ2-3): NAGVMQNPRHLVRRRGQEARLRCSPMKGHSHVYWYRQLPEEGLKFMVYLQKENIIDESGMPKERFSAEFPKEGPSILRIQQVVRGDSAAYFCASSPRLAGDSDTQYFGPGTRLTVL.

This chain connects TRBV5-1 to TRBJ1-2, with TRBD1 matching 7 bases. J lost 4 bases, V lost 3 bases, and 12 bases had no gene match. The V gene's germline CDR1 is SGHRS and CDR2 YFSETQ. The CDR3 loop spans 16 amino acids. CDR3 coding DNA: TGCGCCAGCAGCTCGGAAGGGGGCGCCTTCCCCTATGGCTACACCTTC. It codes for CASSSEGGAFPYGYTF.

This rearrangement joins TRBV6-4 to TRBJ2-2; the D is unclear. This CDR3 is built from 18 residues. From germline, CDR1 is MRHNA and CDR2 SNTAGT. The V end lost 6 bases, the J end lost 0 bases, and 20 bases lay between the germline ends. CDR3 region: CASRDINVEVSNTGELFF. In DNA form, the CDR3 reads TGTGCCAGCAGGGATATAAATGTAGAAGTTTCGAACACCGGGGAGCTGTTTTTT.

The chain employs TRBV6-1 and TRBJ1-2, with TRBD1 identical over 8 bases. Trimming cost V 2 bases and J 5 bases; bases outside gene matches: 10. The CDR3 runs to 16 residues. Germline V lookup: CDR1 MNHNS, CDR2 SASEGT. The CDR3 is CASSEYGTGGGYGYTF. DNA of the CDR3: TGTGCCAGCAGTGAATATGGGACAGGCGGGGGGTATGGCTACACCTTC.

The chain joins TRBV27 to TRBJ1-6, with D possibly being TRBD1 (5 bases). The CDR3 runs to 13 residues. V was trimmed by 8 bases and J by 9 bases, leaving 14 bases between them. Germline CDR1 MNHEY, CDR2 SMNVEV (reference sequence). The DNA of the CDR3 is TGTGCCAGCTGTAGATCGGGGGTTTCACCCCTCCACTTT. This sequence encodes CASCRSGVSPLHF.

V gene TRBV5-5 combines with J gene TRBJ1-6, with D hard to call. Trimming took off 0 bases at V and 8 bases at J, with 3 bases between the two ends. Germline values: CDR1 SGHKS, CDR2 YYEKEE (reference sequence). The CDR3 sequence is 12 residues long. CDR3 region: CASSLVDSPLHF. The CDR3 DNA is TGTGCCAGCAGCTTGGTGGATTCACCCCTCCACTTT.